Following are 9 T cell receptor beta chains from one sample sequenced in a study of CD8+CD57+ T cells in acquired aplastic anemia. The study profiled TCR beta VDJ and CDR3 using genomic DNA as template. TCRdb passed the reads through MiXCR, listing each CDR3 protein once. Among a few hundred thousand distinct CDR3 sequences listed, over 60% were seen once. Sequenced: sorted CD4+, CD8+, or CD8+CD57+ T cells (not recorded which) from PBMCs. The receptors were sampled from a human donor in good health.

This clonotype was seen ten or more times. The chain couples TRBV12-3 or TRBV12-4 to TRBJ1-3; no definite D call. The CDR3 is 16 amino acids. The V gene lost 7 bases and the J gene lost 0 bases, with 16 bases spanning the gap. CDR3 nucleotide sequence: TGTGCCAGCACCTCAAGGACGGCAACCTCTGGAAACACCATATATTTT. Its translation: CASTSRTATSGNTIYF.

This sequence joins TRBV18 and TRBJ1-1; 7 bases fit TRBD1. The V gene end was trimmed by 3 bases and the J gene end by 7 bases; junction bases not matched to a gene: 5. CDR3 size: 13 residues. Germline V lookup: CDR1 KGHSH, CDR2 LQKENI. The DNA of the CDR3 is TGTGCCAGCTCACCGCAGGGGGGAGTTGAAGCTTTCTTT. Translation gives CASSPQGGVEAFF.

The V call is TRBV20-1, the J call TRBJ2-3; TRBD2 matches 9 bases. Unmatched junction bases numbered 9, after V lost 1 base and J lost 4 bases. The CDR3 extends over 16 amino acids. CDR1 and CDR2 from the germline V gene are DFQATT and SNEGSKA (reference sequence). The DNA for the CDR3 is TGCAGTGCTAGAGCCACTAGCGGGCGCGAAGCAGATACGCAGTATTTT. It is translated as CSARATSGREADTQYF.

The chain has TRBV6-1 and TRBJ2-5, with D maybe TRBD2 (5 bases). The CDR3 extends over 9 amino acids. Trimming stripped 11 bases from V and 5 bases from J, with 6 bases between. Germline CDR1 and CDR2: MNHNS and SASEGT. The CDR3 here is CACGETQYF. Written as DNA, the CDR3 is TGTGCCTGCGGGGAGACCCAGTACTTC.

V usage is TRBV7-9 and J usage is TRBJ1-1; TRBD1 matches 8 bases. The CDR3 sequence is 14 residues long. Trimming at V came to 0 bases and at J to 7 bases, leaving 4 bases not matched to a gene. Germline V gene sequence: CDR1 SEHNR, CDR2 FQNEAQ (reference sequence). The CDR3 is CASSLASTGVEAFF. The CDR3 DNA follows: TGTGCCAGCAGCTTAGCCTCGACAGGGGTTGAAGCTTTCTTT.

The chain couples TRBV7-9 to TRBJ1-5; D is unclear. Germline values: CDR1 SEHNR, CDR2 FQNEAQ (reference sequence). The V end lost 4 bases, the J end lost 14 bases, and 21 bases lay between the germline ends. This CDR3 contains 14 residues. DNA for the CDR3: TGTGCCAGCAGCTCCGGACTAGCGGGCGGTCACGAGCATTTT. It is translated as CASSSGLAGGHEHF.

This clonotype occurred many times. The CDR3 DNA reads as TGCAGCGTTGAAGATCCCCGGACTAGCGGGGGAAACACCGGGGAGCTGTTTTTT. The encoded protein is CSVEDPRTSGGNTGELFF. The V call is TRBV29-1, the J call TRBJ2-2; 13 bases are a match to TRBD2. Germline V gives CDR1 SQVTM, CDR2 ANQGSEA. The CDR3 sequence is 18 residues long. Trimming at V came to 0 bases and at J to 2 bases, leaving 6 bases not matched to a gene.

The J gene is TRBJ2-1, the V gene TRBV7-9; D not resolved. This CDR3 spans 12 amino acids. Germline V gene data show CDR1 as SEHNR and CDR2 as FQNEAQ (reference sequence). V lost 5 bases and J lost 15, with 17 bases in between. Here the CDR3 reads CASSPSRASRFF. The CDR3, as DNA: TGTGCCAGCAGCCCCAGCCGGGCCTCCCGGTTCTTC.

The chain is built from TRBV9 and TRBJ2-5, with 14 bases fitting TRBD2. V lost 4 bases and J lost 4; bases outside the gene matches: 6. Looked up from germline, CDR1 is SGDLS and CDR2 is YYNGEE. The CDR3 extends over 16 amino acids. CDR3 protein: CASSPSGLAGGETQYF. The CDR3 DNA reads TGTGCCAGCAGCCCGTCAGGACTAGCGGGAGGAGAGACCCAGTACTTC. The variable domain in full, with the rest retrieved from reference TRBV9 and TRBJ2-5, is DSGVTQTPKHLITATGQRVTLRCSPRSGDLSVYWYQQSLDQGLQFLIQYYNGEERAKGNILERFSAQQFPDLHSELNLSSLELGDSALYFCASSPSGLAGGETQYFGPGTRLLVL.